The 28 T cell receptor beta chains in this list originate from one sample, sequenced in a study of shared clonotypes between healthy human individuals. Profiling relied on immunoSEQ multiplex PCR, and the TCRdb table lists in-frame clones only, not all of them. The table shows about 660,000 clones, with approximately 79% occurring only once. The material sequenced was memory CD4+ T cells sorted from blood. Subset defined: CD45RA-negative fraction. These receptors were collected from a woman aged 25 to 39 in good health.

CDR3 sequence reads: CASSEWRVGTSGETQYF. The CDR3 nucleotides are TGTGCCAGCAGTGAATGGCGCGTAGGGACTAGCGGGGAGACCCAGTACTTC. V usage is TRBV25-1 and J usage is TRBJ2-5; 12 bases are shared with TRBD2. CDR1 is MGHDK and CDR2 is SYGVNS in the germline V gene. There are 17 residues in the CDR3. Trimming removed 1 base from V and 5 bases from J; junction bases left unmatched: 8.

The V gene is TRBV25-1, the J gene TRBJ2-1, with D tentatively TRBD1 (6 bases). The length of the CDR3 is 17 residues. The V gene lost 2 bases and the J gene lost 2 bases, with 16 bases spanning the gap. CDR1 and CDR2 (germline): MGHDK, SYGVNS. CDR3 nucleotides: TGTGCCAGCAGTGAAGACCACAGGGCAGTGGCCTACAATGAGCAGTTCTTC. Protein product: CASSEDHRAVAYNEQFF.

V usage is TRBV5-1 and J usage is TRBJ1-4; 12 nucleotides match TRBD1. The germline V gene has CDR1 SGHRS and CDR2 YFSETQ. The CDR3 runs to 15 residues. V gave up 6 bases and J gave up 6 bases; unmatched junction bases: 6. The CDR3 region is CASTAGTGGDEKLFF. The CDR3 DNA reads TGCGCCAGCACCGCCGGGACAGGGGGCGATGAAAAACTGTTTTTT. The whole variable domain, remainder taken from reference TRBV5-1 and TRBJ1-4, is KAGVTQTPRYLIKTRGQQVTLSCSPISGHRSVSWYQQTPGQGLQFLFEYFSETQRNKGNFPGRFSGRQFSNSRSEMNVSTLELGDSALYLCASTAGTGGDEKLFFGSGTQLSVL.

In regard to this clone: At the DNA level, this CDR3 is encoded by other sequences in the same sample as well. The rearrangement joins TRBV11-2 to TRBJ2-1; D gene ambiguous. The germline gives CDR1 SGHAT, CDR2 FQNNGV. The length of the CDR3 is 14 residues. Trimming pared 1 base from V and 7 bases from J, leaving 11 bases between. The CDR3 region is CASSLGTLKNEQFF. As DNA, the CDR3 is TGTGCCAGCAGCTTAGGAACCTTAAAAAATGAGCAGTTCTTC.

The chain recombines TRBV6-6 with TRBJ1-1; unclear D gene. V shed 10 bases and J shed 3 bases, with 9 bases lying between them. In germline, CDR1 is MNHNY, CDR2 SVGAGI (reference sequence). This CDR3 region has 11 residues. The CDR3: CATSLDTEAFF. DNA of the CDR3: TGTGCCACTTCTTTGGACACTGAAGCTTTCTTT.

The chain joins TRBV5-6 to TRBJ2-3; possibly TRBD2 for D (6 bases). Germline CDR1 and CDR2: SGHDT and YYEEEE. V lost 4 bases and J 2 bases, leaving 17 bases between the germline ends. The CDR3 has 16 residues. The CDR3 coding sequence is TGTGCCAGCAGCCTTCTCGACGGGAGATTCACAGATACGCAGTATTTT. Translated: CASSLLDGRFTDTQYF.

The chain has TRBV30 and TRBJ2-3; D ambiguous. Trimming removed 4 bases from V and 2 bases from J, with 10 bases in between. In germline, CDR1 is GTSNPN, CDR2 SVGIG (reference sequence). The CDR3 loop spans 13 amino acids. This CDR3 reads CAWTRLVTDTQYF. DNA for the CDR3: TGTGCCTGGACTAGATTAGTCACAGATACGCAGTATTTT.

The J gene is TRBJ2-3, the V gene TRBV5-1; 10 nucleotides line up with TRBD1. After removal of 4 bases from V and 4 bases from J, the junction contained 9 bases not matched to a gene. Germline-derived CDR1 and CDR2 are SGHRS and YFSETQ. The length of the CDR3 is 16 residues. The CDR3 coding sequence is TGCGCCAGCAGCCAAAACCGGGACAGGGGATCAGATACGCAGTATTTT. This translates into CASSQNRDRGSDTQYF.

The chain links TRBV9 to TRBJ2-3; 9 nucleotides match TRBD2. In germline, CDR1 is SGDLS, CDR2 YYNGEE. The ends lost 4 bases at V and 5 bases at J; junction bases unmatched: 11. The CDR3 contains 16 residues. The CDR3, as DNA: TGTGCCAGCAGCCCTAGCGCGGGGGGGCTTCAAGATACGCAGTATTTT. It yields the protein CASSPSAGGLQDTQYF.

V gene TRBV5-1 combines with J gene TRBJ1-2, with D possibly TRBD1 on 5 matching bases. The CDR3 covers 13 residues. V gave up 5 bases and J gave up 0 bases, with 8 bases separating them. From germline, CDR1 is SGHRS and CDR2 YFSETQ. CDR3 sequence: CASRGRSNYGYTF. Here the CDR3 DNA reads TGCGCCAGCAGGGGACGGTCTAACTATGGCTACACCTTC. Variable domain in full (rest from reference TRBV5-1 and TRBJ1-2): KAGVTQTPRYLIKTRGQQVTLSCSPISGHRSVSWYQQTPGQGLQFLFEYFSETQRNKGNFPGRFSGRQFSNSRSEMNVSTLELGDSALYLCASRGRSNYGYTFGSGTRLTVV.

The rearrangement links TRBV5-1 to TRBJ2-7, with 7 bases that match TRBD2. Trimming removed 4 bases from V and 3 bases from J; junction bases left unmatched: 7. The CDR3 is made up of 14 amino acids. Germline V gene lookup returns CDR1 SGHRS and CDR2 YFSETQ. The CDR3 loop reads CASSPWTRNYEQYF. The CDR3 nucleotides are TGCGCCAGCAGCCCATGGACTAGGAACTACGAGCAGTACTTC.

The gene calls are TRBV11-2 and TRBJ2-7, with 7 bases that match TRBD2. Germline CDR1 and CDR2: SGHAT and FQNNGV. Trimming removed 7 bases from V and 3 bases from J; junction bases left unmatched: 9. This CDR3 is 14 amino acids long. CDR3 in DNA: TGTGCCAGCAACTCCCAGGGCGGGAGCTACGAGCAGTACTTC. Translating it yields CASNSQGGSYEQYF.

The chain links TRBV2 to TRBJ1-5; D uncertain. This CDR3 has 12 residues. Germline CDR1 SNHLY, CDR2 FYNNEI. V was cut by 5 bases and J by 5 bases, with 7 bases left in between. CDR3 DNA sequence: TGTGCCAGCAGTCTGGACGATCAGCCCCAGCATTTT. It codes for CASSLDDQPQHF.

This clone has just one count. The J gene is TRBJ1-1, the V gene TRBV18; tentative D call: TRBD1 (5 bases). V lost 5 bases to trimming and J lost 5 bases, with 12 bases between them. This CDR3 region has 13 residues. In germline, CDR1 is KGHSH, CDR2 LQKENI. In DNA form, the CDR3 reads TGTGCCAGCTCAGATACAGGTTTGACTGAAGCTTTCTTT. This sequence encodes CASSDTGLTEAFF.

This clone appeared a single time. The CDR3, as DNA: TGTGCCAGCAGTGTGGAACGGTCCTTCGGTGGGGAGACCCAGTACTTC. This encodes CASSVERSFGGETQYF. This rearrangement joins TRBV2 to TRBJ2-5; D ambiguous. V gave up 4 bases and J gave up 5 bases, with 20 bases separating them. The CDR3 consists of 16 residues. Germline CDR1 is SNHLY and CDR2 is FYNNEI.

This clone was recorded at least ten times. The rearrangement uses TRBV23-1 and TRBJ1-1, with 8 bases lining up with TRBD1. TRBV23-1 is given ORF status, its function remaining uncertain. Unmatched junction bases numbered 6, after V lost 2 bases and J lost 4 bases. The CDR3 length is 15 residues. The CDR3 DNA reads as TGCGCCAGCAGTCAAAAACAGGGGGGGTTCACTGAAGCTTTCTTT. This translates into CASSQKQGGFTEAFF.

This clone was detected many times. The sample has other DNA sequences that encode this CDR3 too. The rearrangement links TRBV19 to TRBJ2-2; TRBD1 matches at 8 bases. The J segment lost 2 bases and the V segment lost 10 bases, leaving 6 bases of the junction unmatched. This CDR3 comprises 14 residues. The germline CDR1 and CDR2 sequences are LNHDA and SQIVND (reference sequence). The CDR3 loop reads CATSGQGNTGELFF. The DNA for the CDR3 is TGTGCCACCTCAGGACAGGGTAACACCGGGGAGCTGTTTTTT. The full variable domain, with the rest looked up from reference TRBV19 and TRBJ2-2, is DGGITQSPKYLFRKEGQNVTLSCEQNLNHDAMYWYRQDPGQGLRLIYYSQIVNDFQKGDIAEGYSVSREKKESFPLTVTSAQKNPTAFYLCATSGQGNTGELFFGEGSRLTVL.

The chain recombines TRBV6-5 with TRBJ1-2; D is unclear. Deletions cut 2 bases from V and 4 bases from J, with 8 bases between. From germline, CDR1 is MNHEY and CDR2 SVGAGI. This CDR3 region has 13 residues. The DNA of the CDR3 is TGTGCCAGCAGTTACGGGGAGGCCTATGGCTACACCTTC. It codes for CASSYGEAYGYTF.

DNA of the CDR3: TGTGCCAGTAGTATGCGGGAGTTCTCTAATGAGCAGTTCTTC. Its translation is CASSMREFSNEQFF. This rearrangement joins TRBV19 to TRBJ2-1, with 7 bases lining up with TRBD2. After removal of 3 bases from V and 7 bases from J, the junction contained 6 bases not matched to a gene. In germline, CDR1 is LNHDA, CDR2 SQIVND (reference sequence). The CDR3 totals 14 residues.

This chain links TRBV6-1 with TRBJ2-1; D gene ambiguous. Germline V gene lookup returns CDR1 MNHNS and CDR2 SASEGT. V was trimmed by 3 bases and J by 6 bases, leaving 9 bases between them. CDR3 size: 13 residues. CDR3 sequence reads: CASSDLGRNEQFF. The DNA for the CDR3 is TGTGCCAGCAGTGATCTAGGTCGCAATGAGCAGTTCTTC.

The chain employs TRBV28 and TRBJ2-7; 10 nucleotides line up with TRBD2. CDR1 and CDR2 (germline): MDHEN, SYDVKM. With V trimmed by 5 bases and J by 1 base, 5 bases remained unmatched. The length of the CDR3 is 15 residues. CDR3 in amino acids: CASSTLAGASYEQYF. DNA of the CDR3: TGTGCCAGCAGTACCCTAGCGGGAGCGTCCTACGAGCAGTACTTC.

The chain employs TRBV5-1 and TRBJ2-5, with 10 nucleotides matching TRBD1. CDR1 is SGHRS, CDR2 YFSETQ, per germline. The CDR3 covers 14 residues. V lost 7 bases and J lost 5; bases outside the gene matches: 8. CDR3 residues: CASGRDRGSETQYF. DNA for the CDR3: TGCGCCAGCGGAAGGGACAGGGGTTCGGAGACCCAGTACTTC.

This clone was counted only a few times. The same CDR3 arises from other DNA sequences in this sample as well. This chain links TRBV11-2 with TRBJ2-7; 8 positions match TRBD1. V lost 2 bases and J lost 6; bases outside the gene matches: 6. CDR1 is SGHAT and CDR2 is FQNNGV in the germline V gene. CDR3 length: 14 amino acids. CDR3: CASSLQGAVGEQYF. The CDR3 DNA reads TGTGCCAGCAGCTTACAGGGGGCAGTAGGCGAGCAGTACTTC.

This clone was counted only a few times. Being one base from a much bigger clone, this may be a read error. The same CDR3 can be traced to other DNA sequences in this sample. The CDR3 DNA follows: TGTGCCAGCAGCCCGCAGCGGGACTCCTACGAGCAGTACTTC. Translation gives CASSPQRDSYEQYF. The gene calls are TRBV11-2 and TRBJ2-7, with TRBD2 identical over 7 bases. V gave up 5 bases and J gave up 0 bases; unmatched junction bases: 4. The germline V gene has CDR1 SGHAT and CDR2 FQNNGV. The CDR3 is 14 residues long.

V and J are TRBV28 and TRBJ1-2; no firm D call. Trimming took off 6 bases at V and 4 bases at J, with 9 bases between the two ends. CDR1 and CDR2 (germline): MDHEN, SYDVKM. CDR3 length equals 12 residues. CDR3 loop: CASSGSIYGYTF. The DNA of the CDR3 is TGTGCCAGCAGCGGGAGCATCTATGGCTACACCTTC.

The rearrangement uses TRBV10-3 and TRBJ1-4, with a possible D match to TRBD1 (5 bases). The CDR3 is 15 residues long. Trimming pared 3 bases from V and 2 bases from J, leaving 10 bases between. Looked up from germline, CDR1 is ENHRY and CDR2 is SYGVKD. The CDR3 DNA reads TGTGCCATCAGTGAATCGGGGGATACTAATGAAAAACTGTTTTTT. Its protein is CAISESGDTNEKLFF.

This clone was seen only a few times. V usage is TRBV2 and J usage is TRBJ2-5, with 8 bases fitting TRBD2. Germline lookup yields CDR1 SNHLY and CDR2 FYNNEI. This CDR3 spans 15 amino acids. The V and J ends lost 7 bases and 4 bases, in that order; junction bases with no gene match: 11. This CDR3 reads CASNLLAVGLETQYF. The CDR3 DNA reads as TGTGCCAGCAACCTACTAGCGGTCGGCTTAGAGACCCAGTACTTC.

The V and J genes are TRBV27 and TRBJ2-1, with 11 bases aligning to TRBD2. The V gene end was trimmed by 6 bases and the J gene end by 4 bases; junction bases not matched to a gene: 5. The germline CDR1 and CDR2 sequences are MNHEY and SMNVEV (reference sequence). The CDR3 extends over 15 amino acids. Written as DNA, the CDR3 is TGTGCCAGCAGCAAACTAGCGGGAGTTTACAATGAGCAGTTCTTC. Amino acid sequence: CASSKLAGVYNEQFF.